This T cell receptor (beta chain) is drawn from a study of shared clonotypes between healthy human individuals. Naive CD8 populations comprised CD45RO-negative cells positively selected for CCR7, excluding terminally differentiated effector memory CD45RA+ cells. Recent acute infections and vaccinations were absent in the healthy HIV-negative adult donors. Samples underwent the assay at deep level. Produced via immunoSEQ multiplex PCR; TCRdb's table is partial and in-frame only. Of about 2 million clones listed, less than 95% are singletons. Note on this clone: Its antigen is still unknown.

Whole-study findings and limits: Naive subsets generally exceeded memory subsets in estimated richness. A handful of donors held about 4.6% of naive CD4 clonotypes in common.

The sequence was collected from a man between 18 and 29 years old in good health. The sequencing sample was made of naive CD8+ T cells sorted from blood.

The CDR3 loop is CASSLTSGELFF. For the CDR3, the DNA is TGTGCCAGCAGTTTAACTAGCGGGGAGCTGTTTTTT. V gene TRBV27 combines with J gene TRBJ2-2; D is possibly TRBD2 (5 bases). Germline CDR1 MNHEY, CDR2 SMNVEV (reference sequence). The CDR3 covers 12 residues. V lost 2 bases and J 7 bases, leaving 5 bases between the germline ends.